The 10 T cell receptor beta chains given below trace back to one sample, sequenced in a study of CD8 T cell repertoires and HIV-1 epitope variants. TCRdb's table, derived via immunoSEQ multiplex PCR, lists solely in-frame clones and lacks some. Here the sample spans more than 85,000 clones, around 67% being singletons. Sequencing was performed on uncultured baseline CD8+ T cells from peripheral blood mononuclear cells (PBMCs). These receptors were obtained from a male donor with HIV.

This clone was counted ten times or more. Other DNA sequences in the same sample also yield this CDR3. The CDR3, as DNA: TGCGCCAGCAGCTTGGGGGACAGCTCAGATACGCAGTATTTT. Translated, it gives CASSLGDSSDTQYF. The chain employs TRBV5-1 and TRBJ2-3, with 7 bases identical to TRBD1. The germline CDR1 and CDR2 sequences are SGHRS and YFSETQ. V shed 0 bases and J 4 bases; nucleotides not matched to a gene: 2. The CDR3 totals 14 residues.

In this sample, this clone turned up once. This chain links TRBV4-1 with TRBJ2-7; a possible D gene is TRBD1 (6 bases). Trimming removed 1 base at V and 2 bases at J, with 18 bases between. The germline gives CDR1 MGHRA, CDR2 YSYEKL. This CDR3 contains 17 residues. CDR3 protein: CASSQAPPGTFTYEQYF. In DNA form, the CDR3 reads TGCGCCAGCAGCCAAGCCCCCCCCGGGACATTCACCTACGAGCAGTACTTC.

The sample holds a few counts of this clone. The J gene is TRBJ2-2, the V gene TRBV6-5, with TRBD2 identical over 10 bases. The germline CDR1 and CDR2 sequences are MNHEY and SVGAGI. The trim removed 0 bases at V and 7 bases at J, leaving 5 bases unmatched. The CDR3 is made up of 16 amino acids. The CDR3 DNA reads as TGTGCCAGCAGTTACTCGGGACTAGCGATTAACGGGGAGCTGTTTTTT. It encodes CASSYSGLAINGELFF.

This clone was detected a few times. CDR3 residues: CASSPRYGADTQYF. The CDR3 nucleotides read TGTGCCAGCAGCCCCCGATATGGGGCAGATACGCAGTATTTT. J is TRBJ2-3 and V is TRBV7-8; D not resolved. CDR3 length: 14 amino acids. Germline lookup yields CDR1 SGHVS and CDR2 FQNEAQ. With 5 bases removed from V and 4 bases from J, the gap between germline ends came to 13 bases.

This clone came up a few times. The rearrangement links TRBV28 to TRBJ2-7; unclear D gene. The germline gives CDR1 MDHEN, CDR2 SYDVKM. This CDR3 is 11 amino acids long. V lost 5 bases to trimming and J lost 7 bases, with 9 bases between them. For the CDR3, the DNA is TGTGCCAGCAGTCTCCTTCGGGAGCAGTACTTC. Residues: CASSLLREQYF.

V gene TRBV19 combines with J gene TRBJ2-1; D not certain. The CDR3 has 15 amino acids. Germline assignment: CDR1 LNHDA and CDR2 SQIVND (reference sequence). The V and J ends lost 3 bases and 0 bases respectively, with 9 bases between them. This CDR3 reads CASSIAESSYNEQFF. Here the CDR3 DNA reads TGTGCCAGTAGTATTGCGGAGAGCTCCTACAATGAGCAGTTCTTC.

V is TRBV5-1 and J is TRBJ2-5; TRBD2 matches at 13 bases. CDR3 size: 15 residues. V gave up 1 base and J gave up 4 bases; unmatched junction bases: 1. Germline CDR1 and CDR2: SGHRS and YFSETQ. The CDR3 DNA reads TGCGCCAGCAGCTTGACTAGCGGGAGGGGAGAGACCCAGTACTTC. Its translation: CASSLTSGRGETQYF. Full variable domain (missing parts from reference TRBV5-1 and TRBJ2-5): KAGVTQTPRYLIKTRGQQVTLSCSPISGHRSVSWYQQTPGQGLQFLFEYFSETQRNKGNFPGRFSGRQFSNSRSEMNVSTLELGDSALYLCASSLTSGRGETQYFGPGTRLLVL.

This rearrangement joins TRBV4-3 to TRBJ2-1, with TRBD2 matching 14 bases. Germline values: CDR1 LGHNA, CDR2 YSLEER. The trim removed 1 base at V and 8 bases at J, leaving 4 bases unmatched. The CDR3 spans 16 residues. The chain's CDR3 is CASSQGTSGGRDEQFF. The DNA of the CDR3 is TGCGCCAGCAGCCAAGGGACTAGCGGGGGGAGGGATGAGCAGTTCTTC.

J is TRBJ1-2 and V is TRBV14; no clear D. Trimming cost V 3 bases and J 2 bases, with 7 bases left between them. Germline-derived CDR1 and CDR2 are SGHDN and FVKESK. The CDR3 has 13 residues. CDR3 DNA sequence: TGTGCCAGCAGCCAGGGAAGAAACTATGGCTACACCTTC. Translation gives CASSQGRNYGYTF.

The J gene is TRBJ1-5, the V gene TRBV5-1; 7 bases agree with TRBD1. V was pared by 4 bases and J by 0 bases, with 4 bases of the junction left unmatched. Germline-derived CDR1 and CDR2 are SGHRS and YFSETQ. The CDR3 consists of 15 residues. In DNA, the CDR3 is TGCGCCAGCAGCCAAGGGACAGCTAGCAATCAGCCCCAGCATTTT. Translation: CASSQGTASNQPQHF.